The 10 T cell receptor beta chains below come from one sample, sequenced in a study of CD8 T cells in Susac syndrome. RNA, at roughly 0.45 to 1 ug, was reverse transcribed with random hexamers. TCRdb fed the immunoSEQ multiplex PCR reads into MiXCR, producing one record per CDR3 protein. The profile shows around 170,000 distinct CDR3 sequences, approximately 95% of them singletons. Sequenced: CD4+ T cells from PBMCs. These receptors came from a human donor with Susac syndrome.

This clonotype has a handful of counts. The V call is TRBV6-5, the J call TRBJ2-5; 9 bases agree with TRBD2. The CDR3 sequence is 15 residues long. J gave up 5 bases and V 4 bases, and 8 bases lay outside the gene matches. From germline, CDR1 is MNHEY and CDR2 SVGAGI. In DNA, the CDR3 is TGTGCCAGCAGTTCCCAGCGGGGGGCCGGGGAGACCCAGTACTTC. It is translated as CASSSQRGAGETQYF.

This chain connects TRBV4-1 to TRBJ2-7; D possibly corresponds to TRBD1 (6 bases). Per the germline V gene, CDR1 is MGHRA and CDR2 is YSYEKL. This CDR3 is 16 amino acids long. With 3 bases removed from V and 0 bases from J, the gap between germline ends came to 15 bases. The CDR3 region has the DNA TGCGCCAGCAGCCAGGCGGACAGCCCCACCTCCTACGAGCAGTACTTC. Translating gives CASSQADSPTSYEQYF.

The rearrangement links TRBV20-1 to TRBJ1-1; the D gene is possibly TRBD1 (6 bases). The germline gives CDR1 DFQATT, CDR2 SNEGSKA (reference sequence). The CDR3 extends over 16 amino acids. V lost 0 bases to trimming and J lost 1 base, with 15 bases between them. CDR3 residues: CSARDGTGKGNTEAFF. CDR3 coding DNA: TGCAGTGCTAGAGATGGAACAGGGAAGGGGAACACTGAAGCTTTCTTT.

The CDR3 DNA reads TGTGCCAGCAGCCAAGGAACAGGGGGCGACGAAAAACTGTTTTTT. Amino acid sequence: CASSQGTGGDEKLFF. This chain uses TRBV3-1 with TRBJ1-4; the match to TRBD1 covers 9 bases. CDR3 size: 15 residues. From germline, CDR1 is LGHDT and CDR2 YNNKEL (reference sequence). J was trimmed by 8 bases and V by 1 base; bases with no gene match: 5.

The chain joins TRBV29-1 to TRBJ2-5, with 7 bases fitting TRBD2. The CDR3 length is 14 residues. CDR1 SQVTM and CDR2 ANQGSEA come from the germline V gene. V lost 8 bases to trimming and J lost 5 bases; unmatched junction nucleotides: 14. The CDR3: CSSSRASGFETQYF. DNA of the CDR3: TGCAGCTCGAGCCGGGCTAGCGGATTCGAGACCCAGTACTTC.

The V gene is TRBV9, the J gene TRBJ2-7, with D hard to call. The CDR3 has 14 amino acids. V lost 1 base and J lost 2, with 10 bases in between. Germline V CDR1 and CDR2: SGDLS, YYNGEE. CDR3 loop: CASSVRASPYEQYF. The CDR3 region has the DNA TGTGCCAGCAGCGTAAGGGCCAGCCCCTACGAGCAGTACTTC. The complete variable domain, with remaining parts taken from reference TRBV9 and TRBJ2-7, reads DSGVTQTPKHLITATGQRVTLRCSPRSGDLSVYWYQQSLDQGLQFLIQYYNGEERAKGNILERFSAQQFPDLHSELNLSSLELGDSALYFCASSVRASPYEQYFGPGTRLTVT.

The chain employs TRBV29-1 and TRBJ2-7, with 7 positions matching TRBD1. CDR1 is SQVTM and CDR2 is ANQGSEA in the germline V gene. The V and J ends lost 5 bases and 1 base, in that order; junction bases with no gene match: 8. The CDR3 extends over 14 amino acids. This CDR3 reads CSVSPGQNSYEQYF. The CDR3 coding sequence is TGCAGCGTTAGTCCGGGACAGAATTCCTACGAGCAGTACTTC.

The CDR3 coding sequence is TGTGCCAGCAGCCAGGGACGACAGGAGAACAATGAGCAGTTCTTC. This encodes CASSQGRQENNEQFF. This chain connects TRBV14 to TRBJ2-1, with a tentative D call TRBD1 (6 bases). The CDR3 has 15 amino acids. CDR1 is SGHDN, CDR2 FVKESK, per germline. V was shortened by 3 bases and J by 5 bases, with 14 bases between the two germline ends.

V usage is TRBV29-1 and J usage is TRBJ2-3, with 8 bases aligning to TRBD1. J was trimmed by 1 base and V by 6 bases; bases with no gene match: 12. Looked up from germline, CDR1 is SQVTM and CDR2 is ANQGSEA. The CDR3 is 16 residues long. CDR3 in DNA: TGCAGCGTACAGGGGGTGTCGACCCGTCGCACAGATACGCAGTATTTT. Translated, it gives CSVQGVSTRRTDTQYF.

V is TRBV6-5 and J is TRBJ1-5; no reliable D call. The V gene's germline CDR1 is MNHEY and CDR2 SVGAGI. V was clipped by 8 bases and J by 1 base, with 15 bases between them. CDR3 size: 15 residues. The DNA for the CDR3 is TGTGCCAGCCGCAGGAGGCTTCAGAGCAATCAGCCCCAGCATTTT. This gives the protein CASRRRLQSNQPQHF.